Following are 8 T cell receptor beta chains from one sample sequenced in a study of blood T cells in healthy people across ages. PCR was performed a second time for about 7 to 12 cycles using a sample-barcoded 5' primer and a J-beta primer mix. TCRdb reprocessed the 5' RACE reads with MiXCR, giving one entry per CDR3 protein. The sample lists fewer than 700,000 distinct CDR3 sequences; 40% to 45% were seen once. Material: blood. Receptor source: an elderly man in good health.

The chain combines TRBV18 with TRBJ2-3; D gene unclear. Trimming removed 1 base at V and 2 bases at J, with 10 bases between. The CDR3 sequence is 15 residues long. Germline V gene sequence: CDR1 KGHSH, CDR2 LQKENI. CDR3: CASSPQRLNTDTQYF. CDR3 nucleotides: TGTGCCAGCTCACCACAAAGGCTGAACACAGATACGCAGTATTTT.

The rearrangement links TRBV5-1 to TRBJ2-1, with a tentative D call TRBD2 (5 bases). The CDR3 has 16 residues. Germline lookup yields CDR1 SGHRS and CDR2 YFSETQ. V was pared by 0 bases and J by 2 bases, with 12 bases between. The CDR3 DNA sequence: TGCGCCAGCAGCTTGGCTACTAGTCCACCCTACAATGAGCAGTTCTTC. Its protein is CASSLATSPPYNEQFF. The full variable domain, rest sourced from reference TRBV5-1 and TRBJ2-1, is KAGVTQTPRYLIKTRGQQVTLSCSPISGHRSVSWYQQTPGQGLQFLFEYFSETQRNKGNFPGRFSGRQFSNSRSEMNVSTLELGDSALYLCASSLATSPPYNEQFFGPGTRLTVL.

The chain uses TRBV28 and TRBJ1-2; D might be TRBD1 (5 bases). The CDR3 runs 17 residues. V was pared by 2 bases and J by 2 bases, with 18 bases between. In germline, CDR1 is MDHEN, CDR2 SYDVKM. CDR3 protein: CASSLPLGQGGNYGYTF. The CDR3 DNA reads as TGTGCCAGCAGTTTACCCCTGGGCCAGGGAGGGAACTATGGCTACACCTTC.

The table lists this clonotype with many counts. The chain couples TRBV20-1 to TRBJ2-6; unclear D gene. The CDR3 is 15 amino acids. Looked up from germline, CDR1 is DFQATT and CDR2 is SNEGSKA (reference sequence). V lost 4 bases and J lost 1, with 11 bases in between. The CDR3 nucleotides read TGCAGTGCTACAATCAGTAGTTCTGGGGCCAACGTCCTGACTTTC. This sequence encodes CSATISSSGANVLTF.

V is TRBV6-6 and J is TRBJ1-2; D is unclear. Between the trimmed V and J ends, which lost 2 bases and 0 bases, there was a span of 7 bases. The CDR3 has 14 amino acids. From germline, CDR1 is MNHNY and CDR2 SVGAGI (reference sequence). The CDR3 sequence: CASSYGDSNYGYTF. For the CDR3, the DNA is TGTGCCAGCAGTTACGGGGATTCTAACTATGGCTACACCTTC.

This chain uses TRBV11-2 with TRBJ2-5, with D possibly called TRBD1 or TRBD2 (6 bases each). With 10 bases removed from V and 6 bases from J, the gap between germline ends came to 21 bases. The CDR3 spans 14 residues. Germline V gives CDR1 SGHAT, CDR2 FQNNGV. CDR3 in amino acids: CATRERGAGKTQYF. The CDR3 nucleotides are TGTGCCACCCGAGAAAGGGGGGCTGGAAAGACCCAGTACTTC.

The chain joins TRBV5-4 to TRBJ2-1; TRBD1 matches at 7 bases. CDR1 and CDR2 (germline): SGHNT, YYREEE (reference sequence). V shed 5 bases and J 3 bases; nucleotides not matched to a gene: 11. The CDR3 extends over 16 amino acids. The CDR3 spells CASRPGQDTFYNEQFF. The DNA for the CDR3 is TGTGCCAGCAGACCCGGACAGGACACCTTCTACAATGAGCAGTTCTTC.

To note about this clonotype: A single base separates this from a much larger clone, so it may be a read error. The genes are TRBV7-2 and TRBJ2-3, with D possibly TRBD1 on 6 matching bases. Trimming removed 4 bases from V and 4 bases from J, with 18 bases in between. This CDR3 contains 16 residues. Germline CDR1 SGHTA, CDR2 FQGNSA. CDR3 sequence: CASSSTTGIRADTQYF. The CDR3 coding sequence is TGTGCCAGCAGCTCAACTACAGGGATTCGCGCAGATACGCAGTATTTT. The variable domain in full, completed from reference TRBV7-2 and TRBJ2-3, reads GAGVSQSPSNKVTEKGKDVELRCDPISGHTALYWYRQSLGQGLEFLIYFQGNSAPDKSGLPSDRFSAERTGGSVSTLTIQRTQQEDSAVYLCASSSTTGIRADTQYFGPGTRLTVL.